These T cell receptor beta chains were read from a single sample in a study of T cell responses to AZD1222 COVID-19 vaccine. This table comes from immunoSEQ multiplex PCR, and its TCRdb copy is limited to in-frame clones, with some not included. The sample yields about 160,000 clones, 80% to 95% seen once. This specimen consisted of peripheral blood, obtained on day 0 of AZD1222 vaccination. The source is an adult in good health. Each CDR3 is given with its conserved first and last residue. The D gene is left open where the match is weak. A clone size is listed for some rows: how often the clone was seen (once, few, many), or a class if it is expanded.

d_call	clone_size	v_call	j_call	cdr3_nt	cdr3_aa
-	-	TRBV4-1	TRBJ1-1	TGCGCCAGCAGCCCTCCGAACACTGAAGCTTTCTTT	CASSPPNTEAFF
-	-	TRBV5-1	TRBJ1-2	TGCGCCAGCAGCTCCCAGGGAGGGCACTATGGCTACACCTTC	CASSSQGGHYGYTF
-	-	TRBV28	TRBJ2-7	TGTGCCAGCAGTCCCCCCTACGAGCAGTACTTC	CASSPPYEQYF
-	-	TRBV27	TRBJ2-1	TGTGCCAGCAGTCCCCCCCCGGGCCACAAGTCCTACAATGAGCAGTTCTTC	CASSPPPGHKSYNEQFF
TRBD1	few	TRBV7-9	TRBJ1-2	TGTGCCAGCAGTTCGCGTGACAGGGATGGCTACACCTTC	CASSSRDRDGYTF
-	once	TRBV13	TRBJ2-4	TGTGCCAGCAGCTTAGGAATTCTTCTGACATCGGGGAACATTCAGTACTTC	CASSLGILLTSGNIQYF
-	-	TRBV9	TRBJ2-1	TGTGCCACGGGGGGCGGGTCCTACAATGAGCAGTTCTTC	CATGGGSYNEQFF
-	-	TRBV4-2	TRBJ2-3	TGTGCCAGCAGCCAAGAGGAGGGCCCTTTGGGGGAGCGGGCAGATACGCAGTATTTT	CASSQEEGPLGERADTQYF
-	-	TRBV27	TRBJ1-2	TGTGCCAGCAGTTTATCAGGACAGAGGGCGGGCTACACCTTC	CASSLSGQRAGYTF
TRBD1	-	TRBV5-1	TRBJ1-4	TGCGCCAGCAGCTTGGACCCACAGGGATCAGGGGGCACTAATGAAAAACTGTTTTTT	CASSLDPQGSGGTNEKLFF
-	-	TRBV19	TRBJ1-1	TGTGCCAGTAGTACCGCCTACGCTTACACTGAAGCTTTCTTT	CASSTAYAYTEAFF
-	-	TRBV28	TRBJ1-5	TGTGCCAGCAGTTTGGGAAGGGGACGGGTTCAGCCCCAGCATTTT	CASSLGRGRVQPQHF
-	-	TRBV6-1	TRBJ2-7	TGTGCCAGCAGTGACCCCATCTACGAGCAGTACTTC	CASSDPIYEQYF
-	-	TRBV18	TRBJ1-2	TGTGCCAGCTCAACGACAGAGGGCTATGGCTACACCTTC	CASSTTEGYGYTF
TRBD2	-	TRBV6-5	TRBJ2-5	TGTGCCAGCAGTTACTCACGCGGGAGCCAAGAGACCCAGTACTTC	CASSYSRGSQETQYF
TRBD2	-	TRBV18	TRBJ2-4	TGTGCCAGCTCACCGGGTAGCGGGAGATTTTTTGTTCAGTACTTC	CASSPGSGRFFVQYF
TRBD2	-	TRBV7-8	TRBJ2-1	TGTGCCAGCAGCTTGGGACTAGCGGCTTCCTACAATGAGCAGTTCTTC	CASSLGLAASYNEQFF
-	once	TRBV11-3	TRBJ2-6	TGTGCCAGCAGCTTGCGATCAGCTGGGGCCAACGTCCTGACTTTC	CASSLRSAGANVLTF
TRBD2	once	TRBV3-1/TRBV3-2	TRBJ2-6	TGTGCCAGCGTGCGAGCGGGGGGTCTCTCTGGGGCCAACGTCCTGACTTTC	CASVRAGGLSGANVLTF
TRBD1	-	TRBV5-4	TRBJ1-1	TGTGCCAGCAGCTATAGGACAGGGGCGAGGGCATTCACTGAAGCTTTCTTT	CASSYRTGARAFTEAFF
TRBD1	-	TRBV7-9	TRBJ1-2	TGTGCCAGCAGCTTAACCGGGACAGGACTATGGGGGGATGGCTACACCTTC	CASSLTGTGLWGDGYTF
-	-	TRBV20-1	TRBJ2-7	TGCAGTGCAGTAGACTACGAGCAGTACTTC	CSAVDYEQYF
-	-	TRBV11-3	TRBJ1-2	TGTGCCAGCAGCTTAGGGGGCCTCGACTACTATGGCTACACCTTC	CASSLGGLDYYGYTF
-	-	TRBV9	TRBJ2-2	TGTGCCAGCAGCGTAGGGCTCGGCACCGGGGAGCTGTTTTTT	CASSVGLGTGELFF
TRBD2	-	TRBV30	TRBJ2-1	TGTGCCTGGAGTGTCGGTCTAGCGGGAGGGCGGAATGAGCAGTTCTTC	CAWSVGLAGGRNEQFF
-	-	TRBV10-2	TRBJ1-6	TGCGCCAGCAGTGACCGGGTCCTCCTCCACTTT	CASSDRVLLHF
-	once	TRBV6-5	TRBJ1-5	TGTGCCAGCAGTTACGGGGAGGTGGGCAGCGATCAGCCCCAGCATTTT	CASSYGEVGSDQPQHF
TRBD1	-	TRBV18	TRBJ1-2	TGTGCCAGCTCACCGACAGGGGATACTAACTATGGCTACACCTTC	CASSPTGDTNYGYTF
-	-	TRBV7-9	TRBJ2-7	TGTGCCAGCAGCCCAACTGGGTTTTCCTACGAGCAGTACTTC	CASSPTGFSYEQYF
-	-	TRBV28	TRBJ2-7	TGTGCCAGCAGTTTATGGGTGTCCCAGGGAGGTCCACTCGAGCAGTACTTC	CASSLWVSQGGPLEQYF
-	-	TRBV11-3	TRBJ2-2	TGTGCCAGCAGCCTCGGTCCATCGGCCGGGGAGCTGTTTTTT	CASSLGPSAGELFF
-	-	TRBV11-2	TRBJ2-3	TGTGCCAGCAGCTTAGGAGATACGCAGTATTTT	CASSLGDTQYF
-	-	TRBV11-3	TRBJ1-1	TGTGCCAGCAGCCTCGAGGACGGGCAAGCTTTCTTT	CASSLEDGQAFF
-	-	TRBV20-1	TRBJ1-1	TGCAGTGCTAGAGGGAACACTGAAGCTTTCTTT	CSARGNTEAFF
TRBD1	-	TRBV6-5	TRBJ2-7	TGTGCCAGCAGTCCGACAGGGGGCCGGGACGAGCAGTACTTC	CASSPTGGRDEQYF
-	-	TRBV15	TRBJ1-2	TGTGCCACCAGCAGAGGGGACGGCCCCTATGGCTACACCTTC	CATSRGDGPYGYTF
TRBD2	-	TRBV27	TRBJ2-5	TGTGCCAGCAGTTCCCCGGGACTAGCGGGAGAGGAGACCCAGTACTTC	CASSSPGLAGEETQYF
-	-	TRBV9	TRBJ2-7	TGTGCCGGCGCGGGCTGGACGGTCTACGAGCAGTACTTC	CAGAGWTVYEQYF
-	-	TRBV7-2	TRBJ2-1	TGTGCCAGCAGCTTTTCCGAGAGTTTCAATGAGCAGTTCTTC	CASSFSESFNEQFF
-	-	TRBV3-1/TRBV3-2	TRBJ2-4	TGTGCCAGCAGCCCAACAGTCGTAAACATTCAGTACTTC	CASSPTVVNIQYF
-	-	TRBV2	TRBJ2-7	TGTGCCAGCAGTGCGCGGCGGCGATCCTACGAGCAGTACTTC	CASSARRRSYEQYF
-	-	TRBV19	TRBJ1-1	TGTGCCAGTACAAGAAATTGGAACACTGAAGCTTTCTTT	CASTRNWNTEAFF
-	-	TRBV7-2	TRBJ2-7	TGTGCCAGCAGCTTAGGGGTGGAGCTAGGTTCCTACGAGCAGTACTTC	CASSLGVELGSYEQYF